This TCR beta chain was observed in a study of T cell responses to AZD1222 COVID-19 vaccine. In the study overall: Second-dose intervals of approximately 4 or approximately 12 weeks were pooled.

Points on this clone: Its cognate antigen is unknown.

Repertoires were generated with immunoSEQ multiplex PCR, while TCRdb's copy carries only in-frame clones and drops some. Of 120,000 to 150,000 clones in the sample, around 91% were seen once. Study outcomes and limitations: The breadth and depth of Spike-specific TCRs increased once two AZD1222 doses had been given. Donor demographics were predominantly white British with a female majority; clonal diversity may be underestimated. The span of vaccine-associated CD4 TCRs extended across spike, with dominance at 160-218 and 743-854.

Unmatched junction bases numbered 6, after V lost 5 bases and J lost 2 bases. The CDR3 is made up of 15 amino acids. CDR1 and CDR2 (germline): SGHVS, FNYEAQ. J is TRBJ1-3 and V is TRBV7-6; 7 bases are a match to TRBD1. This receptor was identified in an adult in good health. This specimen consisted of peripheral blood, obtained on day 0 of AZD1222 vaccination. The CDR3 nucleotides are TGTGCCAGCAGCCCTCAGGGGGAAGCTGGAAACACCATATATTTT. Translation gives CASSPQGEAGNTIYF.